This paragraph covers one T cell receptor beta chain sequence. Its antigen is unidentified. This specimen comes from a study of cytomegalovirus exposure and HLA in healthy donors. Trimming cost V 1 base and J 7 bases; bases outside gene matches: 9. The germline V gene encodes CDR1 MNHNS and CDR2 SASEGT. The CDR3 is 16 residues long. The method was immunoSEQ multiplex PCR; TCRdb's version includes in-frame clones alone and lacks a portion of them. The sample carries about 300,000 clones, roughly 88% recorded once. Study conclusions and caveats: Reports described diagnosis of cytomegalovirus status by the classifier as highly specific and sensitive.

This chain uses TRBV6-1 with TRBJ2-1, with TRBD2 identical over 8 bases. The source material was PBMCs. The source is a woman aged 18-29 years in good health and CMV-seronegative. The CDR3 loop reads CASSEGPAGAPNEQFF. The CDR3 bases are TGTGCCAGCAGTGAAGGGCCAGCGGGAGCGCCGAATGAGCAGTTCTTC.